This T cell receptor beta chain was retrieved from a study of cytomegalovirus exposure and HLA in healthy donors. As concerns this clone: The antigen is not known. The junction and the germline gene differ at one end; a read error may be behind it.

Study-level results: Rare sequences made up most TCRs, while some public TCRs were found in many donors.

It was with 60 Vbeta and 13 Jbeta primers that the PCR ran. Here immunoSEQ multiplex PCR was the method, and the copy in TCRdb shows in-frame clones only, minus some. The table includes around 130,000 clones, 81% detected once. Germline values: CDR1 SGHTA, CDR2 FQGNSA. The CDR3 has 14 amino acids. Input material: PBMCs. This rearrangement joins TRBV7-2 to TRBJ1-5; D not resolved. The clonotype originates from a man aged 18 to 30 in good health and CMV-seronegative. The CDR3 reads CASTLRRGDQPQHF. CDR3 coding DNA: TGTGCCAGCACCTTAAGACGAGGAGATCAGCCCCAGCATTTT. Full variable domain (missing parts from reference TRBV7-2 and TRBJ1-5): GAGVSQSPSNKVTEKGKDVELRCDPISGHTALYWYRQSLGQGLEFLIYFQGNSAPDKSGLPSDRFSAERTGGSVSTLTIQRTQQEDSAVYLCASTLRRGDQPQHFGDGTRLSIL.